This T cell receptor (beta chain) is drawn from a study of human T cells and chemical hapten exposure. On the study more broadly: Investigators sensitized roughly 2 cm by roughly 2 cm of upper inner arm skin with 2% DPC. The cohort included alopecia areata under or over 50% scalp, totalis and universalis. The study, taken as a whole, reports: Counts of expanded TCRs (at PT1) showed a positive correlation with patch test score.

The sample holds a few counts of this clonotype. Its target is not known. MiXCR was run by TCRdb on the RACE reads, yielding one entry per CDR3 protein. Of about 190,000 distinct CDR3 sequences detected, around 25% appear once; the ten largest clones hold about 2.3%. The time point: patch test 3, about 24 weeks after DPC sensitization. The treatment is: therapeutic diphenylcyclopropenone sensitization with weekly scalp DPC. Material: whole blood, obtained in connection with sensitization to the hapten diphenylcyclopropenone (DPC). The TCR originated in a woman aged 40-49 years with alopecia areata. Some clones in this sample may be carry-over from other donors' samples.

CDR3: CACRDQSYEQYF. The CDR3 nucleotides are TGTGCCTGCCGGGACCAATCCTACGAGCAGTACTTC. The chain couples TRBV28 to TRBJ2-7; D could derive from TRBD1 or TRBD2 (5 bases each). The germline gives CDR1 MDHEN, CDR2 SYDVKM. The CDR3 extends over 12 amino acids. V gave up 11 bases and J gave up 1 base, with 12 bases separating them. Drawing the rest from reference TRBV28 and TRBJ2-7, the complete variable domain is DVKVTQSSRYLVKRTGEKVFLECVQDMDHENMFWYRQDPGLGLRLIYFSYDVKMKEKGDIPEGYSVSREKKERFSLILESASTNQTSMYLCACRDQSYEQYFGPGTRLTVT.